The rows below give T cell receptor beta chains drawn from one sample of a study of T-cell memory formation after mild COVID-19. MiXCR, applied by TCRdb to the 5' RACE reads, yields one record per CDR3 protein. The sample yields approximately 290,000 distinct CDR3 sequences, 15% to 20% seen once. The material sequenced was PBMCs or a T cell subset sorted from them (not recorded which). Receptors were obtained from a young man who had mild COVID-19 (a few samples of this study predate the infection). Cell type and time point are not known. The CDR3 runs from the conserved cysteine through the conserved F or W. The D gene is left open where the match is weak. Expanded clones are given a class, and other clones once, few, many or no size at all.

v_call	clone_size	d_call	j_call	cdr3_aa	cdr3_nt
TRBV24-1	NA	TRBD1	TRBJ1-5	CATSDLSGTGVHQPQHF	TGTGCCACCAGTGATTTGTCCGGGACAGGGGTCCATCAGCCCCAGCATTTT
TRBV7-2	NA	NA	TRBJ2-2	CASSLQGGGELFF	TGTGCCAGCAGCTTACAGGGAGGCGGGGAGCTGTTTTTT
TRBV7-3	few	TRBD1	TRBJ1-1	CASSDRVNTEAFF	TGTGCCAGCAGCGACAGGGTGAACACTGAAGCTTTCTTT
TRBV7-9	NA	NA	TRBJ1-1	CASSPRVVGAEAFF	TGTGCCAGCAGCCCCCGCGTGGTGGGGGCTGAAGCTTTCTTT
TRBV7-2	few	NA	TRBJ1-2	CASSLGQGQGGGYTF	TGTGCCAGCAGCTTAGGGCAGGGGCAGGGTGGAGGCTACACCTTC
TRBV6-5	NA	TRBD1	TRBJ2-1	CASSPGQSNEQFF	TGTGCCAGCAGTCCGGGACAGAGCAATGAGCAGTTCTTC
TRBV20-1	many	NA	TRBJ1-5	CSARAGNQPQHF	TGCAGTGCTAGAGCGGGGAATCAGCCCCAGCATTTT
TRBV7-3	many	TRBD2	TRBJ2-1	CASSLHSGLAGTGEQFF	TGTGCCAGCAGCTTACATAGCGGACTAGCGGGGACGGGTGAGCAGTTCTTC
TRBV4-3	NA	TRBD2	TRBJ2-7	CASRPEAGGTYEQYF	TGCGCCAGCAGACCGGAAGCGGGGGGGACCTACGAGCAGTACTTC
TRBV10-3	few	NA	TRBJ2-3	CAISDDRRGTDTQYF	TGTGCCATCAGTGACGACCGGCGCGGCACAGATACGCAGTATTTT
TRBV29-1	NA	NA	TRBJ2-1	CSVESGNEQFF	TGCAGCGTTGAATCTGGGAATGAGCAGTTCTTC
TRBV11-2	NA	NA	TRBJ2-1	CAISLGGRSSYNEQFF	TGTGCCATCAGCCTTGGGGGGCGAAGCTCCTACAATGAGCAGTTCTTC
TRBV4-2	NA	NA	TRBJ2-5	CASSRALQETQYF	TGTGCCAGCAGCCGGGCCCTACAAGAGACCCAGTACTTC
TRBV4-1	NA	NA	TRBJ2-7	CASSQDLLGEVHEQYF	TGCGCCAGCAGCCAAGATCTGCTGGGGGAGGTCCACGAGCAGTACTTC
TRBV19	few	NA	TRBJ2-4	CASSIDRAANIQYF	TGTGCCAGTAGTATAGACAGGGCGGCGAACATTCAGTACTTC
TRBV12-3/TRBV12-4	many	NA	TRBJ2-2	CASSLGGSTGELFF	TGTGCCAGCAGTTTGGGTGGTAGCACCGGGGAGCTGTTTTTT
TRBV29-1	NA	NA	TRBJ1-1	CSADQNTEAFF	TGCAGCGCGGACCAGAACACTGAAGCTTTCTTT
TRBV20-1	NA	NA	TRBJ1-1	CSAPWGVATEAFF	TGCAGTGCCCCGTGGGGGGTAGCTACTGAAGCTTTCTTT
TRBV27	NA	NA	TRBJ1-3	CASSGRQAGNTIYF	TGTGCCAGCAGCGGTCGACAGGCTGGAAACACCATATATTTT
TRBV15	few	NA	TRBJ1-5	CATSRREYSNQPQHF	TGTGCCACCAGCCGGAGGGAGTATAGCAATCAGCCCCAGCATTTT
TRBV7-9	many	NA	TRBJ2-1	CASSGREQFF	TGTGCCAGCAGCGGTAGGGAGCAGTTCTTC
TRBV15	NA	NA	TRBJ1-5	CATSRPGINQPQHF	TGTGCCACCAGCCGCCCCGGGATCAATCAGCCCCAGCATTTT
TRBV27	few	NA	TRBJ1-1	CASPHGGVNTEAFF	TGTGCCAGCCCCCATGGTGGAGTGAACACTGAAGCTTTCTTT
TRBV27	few	TRBD1	TRBJ2-3	CASSFVTGTDTQYF	TGTGCCAGCAGTTTCGTGACAGGGACAGATACGCAGTATTTT
TRBV6-2/TRBV6-3	NA	NA	TRBJ1-5	CASSPDYQPQHF	TGTGCCAGCAGTCCAGATTATCAGCCCCAGCATTTT
TRBV20-1	NA	TRBD1	TRBJ1-5	CSANDYSGGDQPQHF	TGCAGTGCAAACGACTACTCAGGGGGCGATCAGCCCCAGCATTTT
TRBV28	NA	TRBD1	TRBJ2-2	CASSLSGTGVTGELFF	TGTGCCAGCAGTCTCTCCGGGACAGGGGTCACCGGGGAGCTGTTTTTT
TRBV20-1	few	TRBD2	TRBJ2-5	CSASPPAGSQETQYF	TGCAGTGCCAGCCCCCCAGCGGGGAGCCAAGAGACCCAGTACTTC
TRBV20-1	NA	NA	TRBJ2-3	CSARGRGIRGSATDTQYF	TGCAGTGCTAGAGGGCGAGGGATCAGGGGTTCAGCGACAGATACGCAGTATTTT
TRBV6-5	few	TRBD2	TRBJ2-3	CASSIGLAGPTDTQYF	TGTGCCAGCAGCATTGGACTAGCGGGGCCCACAGATACGCAGTATTTT
TRBV9	few	TRBD1	TRBJ2-7	CASSGGQGSYEQYF	TGTGCCAGCAGCGGGGGACAGGGGAGTTACGAGCAGTACTTC
TRBV6-2/TRBV6-3	many	NA	TRBJ2-1	CASRQYNEQFF	TGTGCCAGCCGGCAGTACAATGAGCAGTTCTTC
TRBV10-3	few	NA	TRBJ2-3	CAIRWAPTGILSTDTQYF	TGTGCCATCAGGTGGGCCCCAACCGGGATACTAAGCACAGATACGCAGTATTTT
TRBV2	NA	TRBD1	TRBJ2-1	CASTRDRGNEQFF	TGTGCCAGCACTCGGGACAGAGGGAATGAGCAGTTCTTC
TRBV29-1	NA	NA	TRBJ2-1	CSASYNEQFF	TGCAGCGCTTCTTACAATGAGCAGTTCTTC
TRBV5-1	many	NA	TRBJ2-7	CASSLPGYEQYF	TGCGCCAGCAGCTTACCGGGATACGAGCAGTACTTC
TRBV12-3/TRBV12-4	many	NA	TRBJ2-1	CASSFSGGDEQFF	TGTGCCAGCAGCTTCAGTGGTGGGGATGAGCAGTTCTTC
TRBV20-1	NA	NA	TRBJ1-5	CSAPEARGFQPQHF	TGCAGTGCCCCCGAGGCGAGGGGCTTTCAGCCCCAGCATTTT
TRBV12-3/TRBV12-4	NA	TRBD1	TRBJ1-5	CASSRDRIDQPQHF	TGTGCCAGCAGTCGGGACAGGATCGATCAGCCCCAGCATTTT
TRBV2	few	NA	TRBJ2-5	CASRPWARETQYF	TGTGCCAGCAGGCCGTGGGCCCGGGAGACCCAGTACTTC
TRBV7-2	few	NA	TRBJ1-1	CASSLVSSMNTEAFF	TGTGCCAGCAGCTTAGTTTCGTCCATGAACACTGAAGCTTTCTTT
TRBV5-5	few	TRBD1	TRBJ2-3	CASRPDRGSTDTQYF	TGTGCCAGCAGGCCCGACAGGGGGAGCACAGATACGCAGTATTTT
TRBV6-5	NA	TRBD2	TRBJ2-5	CASSYGSSGKQETQYF	TGTGCCAGCAGTTACGGCTCTAGCGGGAAGCAAGAGACCCAGTACTTC
TRBV4-3	NA	NA	TRBJ2-7	CASSRTSNYEQYF	TGCGCCAGCAGCCGGACATCGAACTACGAGCAGTACTTC
TRBV4-3	NA	NA	TRBJ1-1	CASSRLQRSTEAFF	TGCGCCAGCAGCCGACTTCAGAGATCTACTGAAGCTTTCTTT
TRBV30	few	NA	TRBJ2-7	CAWSKMGLEQYF	TGTGCCTGGAGTAAGATGGGGCTCGAGCAGTACTTC
TRBV28	few	NA	TRBJ2-1	CASTLLGGGPRNEQFF	TGTGCCAGCACCCTATTAGGAGGGGGGCCTCGCAATGAGCAGTTCTTC
TRBV7-9	NA	NA	TRBJ2-2	CASSLAYRKQTGELFF	TGTGCCAGCAGCTTAGCTTACAGGAAACAGACCGGGGAGCTGTTTTTT
TRBV5-1	NA	NA	TRBJ2-7	CASRPGMNPYEQYF	TGCGCCAGCAGACCCGGGATGAATCCTTACGAGCAGTACTTC
TRBV29-1	few	NA	TRBJ2-7	CSVVGQSYEQYF	TGCAGCGTTGTAGGGCAGTCCTACGAGCAGTACTTC
TRBV12-3/TRBV12-4	many	NA	TRBJ1-6	CASTLQGSKRSPLHF	TGTGCCAGCACCTTACAGGGTAGTAAACGATCACCCCTCCACTTT
TRBV4-1	NA	TRBD1	TRBJ2-2	CASSPRGTGTGGLVPNTGELFF	TGCGCCAGCAGCCCAAGGGGCACCGGGACAGGGGGCCTAGTGCCGAACACCGGGGAGCTGTTTTTT
TRBV10-3	NA	NA	TRBJ2-7	CAISEQVYEQYF	TGTGCCATCAGTGAACAGGTATACGAGCAGTACTTC
TRBV6-5	few	NA	TRBJ1-1	CASKLPGYTEAFF	TGTGCCAGCAAACTTCCAGGGTACACTGAAGCTTTCTTT
TRBV20-1	NA	TRBD1	TRBJ2-5	CSSIRTGTEETQYF	TGCAGTTCGATCCGGACAGGGACAGAAGAGACCCAGTACTTC